This T cell receptor (beta chain) was captured by sequencing in a study of blood T cell repertoires in COVID-19 (dated by TCRdb to the early 2020s). About the full investigation: Samples from collaborators originated in the United States, Italy and Spain and spanned both the acute and convalescent phases of COVID-19. The repertoires were released in a freely available public database meant as a resource for research on the immune response to SARS-CoV-2. Where HLA class I and class II types were available, the types were taken from metadata supplied by the sample provider, not from assay-based typing. The dataset comprised deeply sampled blood TCRbeta repertoires from subjects exposed to, actively infected with, or recovered from COVID-19. The material from the prospective study consisted of cDNA or gDNA derived from T cells, B-cell-depleted T cells, or PBMCs. The samples were drawn from two sources: the first 160 participants of the ongoing ImmuneRACE study, and some 1,300 subjects contributed by 6 global collaborators. The sample metadata nearly always contained a de-identified subject ID, COVID-19 status, age in years and sex.

Overall study results and their limits: Clinical and demographic metadata were provided uncurated, with the amount varying by source and participant.

TCRbeta CDR3 regions were amplified from genomic DNA by means of the immunoSEQ Assay, a bias-controlled multiplex PCR. As for the authors' bioinformatics: Nucleated cell counts per sample were estimated from amplification of reference gene primers within the assay. To quantify the absolute abundance of each unique TCRbeta CDR3 rearrangement, sequence reads were collapsed and filtered. For each sample, productive Simpson clonality was calculated as the square root of Simpson's diversity index over productive rearrangements. In its TCRdb copy, this immuneACCESS table keeps in-frame sequences only and misses some clones. Where compared with another copy, unresolved V genes explain less than half of these, and the others have no known cause. The D gene and trimming were derived from the DNA, and the V and J assignments and clone size from that table. Here the sample has tens of thousands of clones; 89% occur a single time. About 8.1% of the sample is taken by the ten largest.

Collaborating institutions collected whole blood in K2EDTA tubes following their own protocols. Collaborator samples were shipped for TCRbeta analysis as frozen whole blood, isolated PBMCs, or DNA extracted from either sample type. Clipping removes 4 bases from V and 3 bases from J, with 13 as the unmatched junction base count. The CDR3 runs 18 amino acids, cysteine and phenylalanine included. Only the CDR3 region is kept as DNA, spanning 54 bases read in frame from base 1. Looking up the germline V gene yields CDR1 MRHNA and CDR2 SNTAGT. As to this clone: Its antigen is still unknown. No much larger clone exists at a distance of one base, and base qualities are not known.

Recombination connected TRBV6-4 to TRBJ1-1; the junction holds 11 bases that match TRBD1. This TCR came from a man aged 45-65 years with active COVID-19. Sequencing was carried out using peripheral blood. The CDR3 has the sequence CASSVKSSGTGGHTEAFF. Read as DNA, the sequence is TGTGCCAGCAGTGTCAAATCCTCCGGGACAGGGGGACACACTGAAGCTTTCTTT.